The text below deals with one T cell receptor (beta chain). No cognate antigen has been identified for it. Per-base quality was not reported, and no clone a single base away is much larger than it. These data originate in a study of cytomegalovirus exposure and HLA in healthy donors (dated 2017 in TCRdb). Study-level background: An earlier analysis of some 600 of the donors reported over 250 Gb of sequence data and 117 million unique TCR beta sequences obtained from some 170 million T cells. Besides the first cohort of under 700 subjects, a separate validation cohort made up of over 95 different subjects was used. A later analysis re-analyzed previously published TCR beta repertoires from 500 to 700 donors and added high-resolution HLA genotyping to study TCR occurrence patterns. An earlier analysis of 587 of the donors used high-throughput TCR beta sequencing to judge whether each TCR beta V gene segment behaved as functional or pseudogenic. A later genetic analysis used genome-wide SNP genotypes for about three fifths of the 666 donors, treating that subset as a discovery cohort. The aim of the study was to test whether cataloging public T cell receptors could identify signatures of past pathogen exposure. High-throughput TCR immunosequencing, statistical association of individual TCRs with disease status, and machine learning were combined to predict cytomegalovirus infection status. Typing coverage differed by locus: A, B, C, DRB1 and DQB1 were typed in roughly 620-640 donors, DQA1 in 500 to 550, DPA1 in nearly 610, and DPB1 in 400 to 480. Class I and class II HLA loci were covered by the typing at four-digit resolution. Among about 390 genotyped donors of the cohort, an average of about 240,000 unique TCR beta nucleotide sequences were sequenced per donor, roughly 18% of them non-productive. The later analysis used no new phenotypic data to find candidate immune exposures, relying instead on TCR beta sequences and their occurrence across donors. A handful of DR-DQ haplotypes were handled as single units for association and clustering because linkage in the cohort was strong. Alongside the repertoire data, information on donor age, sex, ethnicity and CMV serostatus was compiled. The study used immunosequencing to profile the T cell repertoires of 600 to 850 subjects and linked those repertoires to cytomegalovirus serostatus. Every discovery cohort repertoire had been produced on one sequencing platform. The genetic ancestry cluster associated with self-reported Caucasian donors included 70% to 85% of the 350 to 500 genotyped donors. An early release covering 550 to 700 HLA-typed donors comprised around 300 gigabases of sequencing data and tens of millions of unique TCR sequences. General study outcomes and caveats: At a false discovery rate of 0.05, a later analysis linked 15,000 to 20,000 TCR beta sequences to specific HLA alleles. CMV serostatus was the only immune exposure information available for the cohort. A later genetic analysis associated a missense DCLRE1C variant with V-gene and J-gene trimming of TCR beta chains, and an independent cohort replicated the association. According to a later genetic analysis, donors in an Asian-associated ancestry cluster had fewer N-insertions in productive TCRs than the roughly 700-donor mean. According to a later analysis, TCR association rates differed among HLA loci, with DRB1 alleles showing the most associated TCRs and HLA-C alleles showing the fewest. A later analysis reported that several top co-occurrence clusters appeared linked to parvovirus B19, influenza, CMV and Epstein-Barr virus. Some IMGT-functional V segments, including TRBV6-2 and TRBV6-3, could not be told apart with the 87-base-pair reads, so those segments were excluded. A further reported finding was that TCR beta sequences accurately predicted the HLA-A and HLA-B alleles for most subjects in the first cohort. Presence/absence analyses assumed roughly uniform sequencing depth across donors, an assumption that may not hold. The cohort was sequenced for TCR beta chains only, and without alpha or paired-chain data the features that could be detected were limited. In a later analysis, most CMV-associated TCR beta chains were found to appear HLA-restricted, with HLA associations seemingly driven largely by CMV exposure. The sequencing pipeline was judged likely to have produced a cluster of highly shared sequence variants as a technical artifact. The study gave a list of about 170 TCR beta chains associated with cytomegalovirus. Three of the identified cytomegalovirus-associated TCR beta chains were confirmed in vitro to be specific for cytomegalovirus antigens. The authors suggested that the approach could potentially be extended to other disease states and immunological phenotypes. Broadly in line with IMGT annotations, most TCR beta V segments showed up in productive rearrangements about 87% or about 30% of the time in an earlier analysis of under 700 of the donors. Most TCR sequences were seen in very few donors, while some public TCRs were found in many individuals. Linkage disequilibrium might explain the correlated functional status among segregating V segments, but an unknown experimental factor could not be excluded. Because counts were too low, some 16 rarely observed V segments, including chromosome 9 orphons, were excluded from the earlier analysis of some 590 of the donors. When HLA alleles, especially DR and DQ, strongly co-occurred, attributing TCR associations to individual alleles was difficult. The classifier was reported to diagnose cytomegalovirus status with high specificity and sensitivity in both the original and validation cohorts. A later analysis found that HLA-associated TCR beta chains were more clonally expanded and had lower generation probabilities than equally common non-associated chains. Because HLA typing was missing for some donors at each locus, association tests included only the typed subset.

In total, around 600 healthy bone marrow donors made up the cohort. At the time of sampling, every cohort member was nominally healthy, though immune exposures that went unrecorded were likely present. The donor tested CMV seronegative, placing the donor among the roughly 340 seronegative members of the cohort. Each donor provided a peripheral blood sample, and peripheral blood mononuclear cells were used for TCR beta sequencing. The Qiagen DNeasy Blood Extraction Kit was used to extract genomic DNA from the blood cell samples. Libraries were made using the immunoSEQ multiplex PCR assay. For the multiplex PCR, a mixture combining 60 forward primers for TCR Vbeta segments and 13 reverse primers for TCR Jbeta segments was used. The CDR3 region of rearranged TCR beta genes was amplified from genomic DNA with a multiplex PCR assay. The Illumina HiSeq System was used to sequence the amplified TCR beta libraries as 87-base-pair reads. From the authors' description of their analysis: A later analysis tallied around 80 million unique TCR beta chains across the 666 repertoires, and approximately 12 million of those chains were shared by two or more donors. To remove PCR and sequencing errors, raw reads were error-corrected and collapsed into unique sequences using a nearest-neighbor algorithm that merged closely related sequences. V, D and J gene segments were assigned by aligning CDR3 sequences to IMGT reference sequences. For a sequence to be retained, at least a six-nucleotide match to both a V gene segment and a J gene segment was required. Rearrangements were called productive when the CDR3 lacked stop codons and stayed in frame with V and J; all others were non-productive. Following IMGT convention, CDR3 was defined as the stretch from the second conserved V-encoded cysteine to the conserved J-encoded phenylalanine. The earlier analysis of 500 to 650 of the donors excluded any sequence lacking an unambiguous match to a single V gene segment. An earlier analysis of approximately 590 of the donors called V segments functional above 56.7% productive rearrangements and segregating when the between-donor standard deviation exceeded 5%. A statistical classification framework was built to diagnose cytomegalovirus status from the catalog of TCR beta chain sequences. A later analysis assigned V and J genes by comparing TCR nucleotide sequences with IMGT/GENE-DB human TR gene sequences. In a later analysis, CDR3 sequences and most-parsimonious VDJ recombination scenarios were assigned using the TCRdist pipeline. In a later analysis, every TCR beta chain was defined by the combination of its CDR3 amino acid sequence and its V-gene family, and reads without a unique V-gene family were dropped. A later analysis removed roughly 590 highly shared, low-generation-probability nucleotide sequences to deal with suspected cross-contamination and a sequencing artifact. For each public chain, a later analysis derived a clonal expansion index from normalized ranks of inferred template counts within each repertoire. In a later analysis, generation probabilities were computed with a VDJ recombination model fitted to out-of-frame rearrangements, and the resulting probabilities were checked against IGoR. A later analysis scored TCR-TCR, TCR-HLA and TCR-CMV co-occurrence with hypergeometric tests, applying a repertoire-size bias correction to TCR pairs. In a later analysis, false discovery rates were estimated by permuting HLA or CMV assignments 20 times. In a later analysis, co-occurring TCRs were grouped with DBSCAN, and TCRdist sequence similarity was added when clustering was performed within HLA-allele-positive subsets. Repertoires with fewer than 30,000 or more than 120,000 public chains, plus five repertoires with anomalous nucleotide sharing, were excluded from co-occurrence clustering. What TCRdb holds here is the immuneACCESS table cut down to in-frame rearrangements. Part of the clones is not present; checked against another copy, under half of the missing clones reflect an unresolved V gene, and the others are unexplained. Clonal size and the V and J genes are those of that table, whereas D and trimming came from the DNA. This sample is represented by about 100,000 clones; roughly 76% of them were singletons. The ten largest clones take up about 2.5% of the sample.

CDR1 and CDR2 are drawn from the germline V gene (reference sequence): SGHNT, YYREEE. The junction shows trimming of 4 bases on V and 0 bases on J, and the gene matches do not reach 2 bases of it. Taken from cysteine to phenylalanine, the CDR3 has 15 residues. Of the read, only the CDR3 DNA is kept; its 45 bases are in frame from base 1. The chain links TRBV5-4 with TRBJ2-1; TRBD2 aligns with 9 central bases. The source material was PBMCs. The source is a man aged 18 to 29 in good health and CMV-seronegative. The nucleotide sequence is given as TGTGCCAGCAGCCAGACTAGCGGCTCCTACAATGAGCAGTTCTTC. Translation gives CASSQTSGSYNEQFF.